These 9 T cell receptor beta chains originate from one sample sequenced in a study of tumor-infiltrating lymphocytes in primary liver carcinoma. The roughly 19-32 mg bulk tissue piece was not sorted before simultaneous RNA and DNA extraction. From 500 ng of total RNA, TCR beta-specific cDNA was reverse-transcribed using a constant-region primer. For TCR beta, libraries were produced by three nested multiplex PCR rounds using slightly modified ARM-PCR. Forward primers for TRBV1-TRBV30 and a C-beta reverse primer served the first two PCR rounds, at roughly 10 cycles each. TCRdb passed the multiplex PCR reads through MiXCR, listing each CDR3 protein once. The table includes approximately 110,000 distinct CDR3 sequences, 55% to 75% detected once. The material sequenced was liver tumor tissue from sampling region 3. The subset here: tumor region T3, left-lateral pole. The receptors originated from a woman aged 60-70 years with primary liver carcinoma and hepatitis B virus infection.

About this clonotype itself: The CDR3 carries no conserved terminal phenylalanine or tryptophan, so it likely arises from a read error. V usage is TRBV28 and J usage is TRBJ2-3; 7 bases fit TRBD2. The germline CDR1 and CDR2 sequences are MDHEN and SYDVKM. This CDR3 comprises 16 residues. V shed 4 bases and J 3 bases; nucleotides not matched to a gene: 10. Here the CDR3 DNA reads TGTGCCAGCAGTTCCCAAGCGGGACGGGGTACAGATACGCAGTATTCT. The encoded protein is CASSSQAGRGTDTQYS.

The chain uses TRBV28 and TRBJ2-7; TRBD1 aligns across 8 bases. The CDR3 runs 16 residues. V was clipped by 7 bases and J by 4 bases; unmatched bases: 15. CDR1 and CDR2 from the germline V gene are MDHEN and SYDVKM. The CDR3 loop reads CASNSSFPGQVYEQYF. In DNA form, the CDR3 reads TGTGCCAGCAACTCATCATTTCCGGGACAGGTATACGAGCAGTACTTC.

As concerns this clonotype: One junction end does not reproduce the germline sequence, and a read error may be involved. The J gene is TRBJ2-3, the V gene TRBV6-1, with TRBD1 matching 10 bases. The CDR3 spans 15 residues. Per the germline V gene, CDR1 is MNHNS and CDR2 is SASEGT. The CDR3 sequence: CANTEATGGTDTHYF. The CDR3 DNA reads TGTGCCAACACTGAAGCGACAGGGGGCACAGATACGCACTATTTT.

Concerning this clonotype itself: An end of the junction does not agree with germline; a read error may underlie this. The gene calls are TRBV12-3 or TRBV12-4 and TRBJ1-6, with unresolved D. There are 16 residues in the CDR3. The DNA for the CDR3 is TGTGCCAGCAGTGAGACCGGCGGCTTCCAAAATTCACTCCTCCACTTT. This codes for CASSETGGFQNSLLHF.

This clonotype was counted ten times or more. The V and J genes are TRBV11-2 and TRBJ2-1; maybe TRBD2 (6 bases). Trimming took off 0 bases at V and 3 bases at J, with 15 bases between the two ends. Germline-derived CDR1 and CDR2 are SGHAT and FQNNGV. The CDR3 has 17 amino acids. This CDR3 reads CASSLEFSGRSYNEQFF. The CDR3 bases are TGTGCCAGCAGCTTAGAGTTTAGTGGGAGGAGCTACAATGAGCAGTTCTTC.

V gene TRBV29-1 combines with J gene TRBJ2-3, with 8 bases that match TRBD2. The germline V gene encodes CDR1 SQVTM and CDR2 ANQGSEA. J gave up 7 bases and V 5 bases, and 14 bases lay outside the gene matches. The CDR3 consists of 15 residues. CDR3 DNA sequence: TGCAGCGTTCACTCGGGAGGGACTAACATCTATACGCAGTATTTT. It specifies CSVHSGGTNIYTQYF.

The chain couples TRBV2 to TRBJ2-7; D possibly corresponds to TRBD1 (6 bases). Germline CDR1 is SNHLY and CDR2 is FYNNEI. V lost 7 bases to trimming and J lost 0 bases, with 10 bases between them. The CDR3 is 13 residues long. In DNA, the CDR3 is TGTGCCAGCAATCGGGACAACTCCTACGAGCAGTACTTC. Its protein is CASNRDNSYEQYF. The full variable domain, in which reference TRBV2 and TRBJ2-7 provide the parts outside the CDR3, is EPEVTQTPSHQVTQMGQEVILRCVPISNHLYFYWYRQILGQKVEFLVSFYNNEISEKSEIFDDQFSVERPDGSNFTLKIRSTKLEDSAMYFCASNRDNSYEQYFGPGTRLTVT.

In its sample, this clonotype was seen a few times. V and J are TRBV20-1 and TRBJ2-5, with D tentatively TRBD1 or TRBD2 (5 bases each). V was clipped by 3 bases and J by 6 bases, with 14 bases between them. The CDR3 extends over 13 amino acids. Germline V gene sequence: CDR1 DFQATT, CDR2 SNEGSKA (reference sequence). This CDR3 reads CSARPGTGQTQYF. Here the CDR3 DNA reads TGCAGTGCTAGGCCCGGGACCGGACAGACCCAGTACTTC.

A note on this clonotype: A junction end diverges from the germline sequence, so it may reflect a read error. This chain links TRBV29-1 with TRBJ2-2; 9 positions agree with TRBD1. CDR3 length: 15 amino acids. CDR1 is SQVTM and CDR2 is ANQGSEA in the germline V gene. CDR3 protein: CGVGGDRVMTGELFF. For the CDR3, the DNA is TGCGGCGTTGGGGGGGACAGGGTTATGACAGGTGAGCTGTTTTTT.